This TCR beta chain was profiled in a study of OX40 agonist ivuxolimab in advanced cancers. Study-level information: Ivuxolimab, an agonist antibody against OX40 (CD134), was given to patients.

The repertoire was sequenced with immunoSEQ multiplex PCR; TCRdb's copy has only in-frame clones and lacks some. Here the sample spans nearly 60,000 clones, more than 80% being singletons. Study-wide points: Part of the nonresponder group also had normalized T-cell clonal expansion that was low. Researchers report that CD8+ T cells had, on average, more expanded clones than CD4+.

V lost 9 bases and J 5 bases, leaving 12 bases between the germline ends. This CDR3 region has 12 residues. CDR1 SGHAT and CDR2 FQNNGV come from the germline V gene. As for this clone: Its matching antigen is unknown.

The clonotype was recovered from an adult with an advanced solid tumor such as melanoma, head and neck, liver or kidney cancer. The sample here was CD4+ or CD8+ T cells sorted from blood, taken in a trial of the OX40 agonist ivuxolimab. The chain carries TRBV11-2 and TRBJ2-3; the D gene is possibly TRBD1 (6 bases). CDR3 sequence reads: CASSTGQDTQYF. CDR3 nucleotides: TGTGCCAGTTCTACAGGGCAAGATACGCAGTATTTT.